This T cell receptor beta chain was identified in a study of blood T cells in healthy people across ages. Background on the study: Template switching caught about one barcoded beta molecule for each two T cells.

A word on this clonotype: The antigen is undetermined.

For the second PCR, which ran for roughly 7 to 11 cycles, a sample-barcoded 5' primer and a J-beta primer mix were used. TCRdb itself ran the 5' RACE reads through MiXCR, one entry per CDR3 protein. The top ten clones hold approximately 3.7% of a sample with 600,000 to 1,000,000 distinct CDR3 sequences, 25% of them seen once. V gave up 1 base and J gave up 4 bases, with 14 bases separating them. Germline lookup yields CDR1 MGHRA and CDR2 YSYEKL. The length of the CDR3 is 16 residues. General study points: PBMCs left unsorted prevented a conclusive naive versus antigen-experienced comparison.

This same sample was also part of a study on T cells of mothers and their children.

The material sequenced was blood. This receptor was obtained from a boy younger than 18 in good health. J is TRBJ1-5 and V is TRBV4-1, with D uncertain. Written as DNA, the CDR3 is TGCGCCAGCAGCCAAGTTTATCTAGGAGGGAATCAGCCCCAGCATTTT. Translating it yields CASSQVYLGGNQPQHF.